This T cell receptor (beta chain) was documented in a study of blood T cell repertoires in COVID-19. As for the study in general: Samples representing acute and convalescent COVID-19 were sourced from the United States, Italy and Spain. Nucleic acid was either cDNA or gDNA, and it came from T cells, B-cell-depleted T cells, or PBMCs.

Seattle-derived patients entered the study during active infection and were followed longitudinally. This CDR3 comprises 14 residues. Germline lookup yields CDR1 SGDLS and CDR2 YYNGEE. J was trimmed by 4 bases and V by 0 bases; bases with no gene match: 1. Original data processing: How many nucleated cells were present was estimated from reference gene primer amplification. Measured with immunoSEQ multiplex PCR; TCRdb has only the in-frame clones, and not every one. V and J calls and clone size are copied from that table; D and trimming were computed from the DNA. The sample includes 350,000 or so clones, approximately 88% of them seen just once.

Sequencing was done on a sample of peripheral blood. The V gene is TRBV9, the J gene TRBJ2-1, with 7 bases lining up with TRBD2. The TCR comes from a woman in her 30s with COVID-19, enrolled during active disease. The CDR3 DNA is TGTGCCAGCAGCGTAGGCGGGAGTTACAATGAGCAGTTCTTC. It is translated as CASSVGGSYNEQFF.